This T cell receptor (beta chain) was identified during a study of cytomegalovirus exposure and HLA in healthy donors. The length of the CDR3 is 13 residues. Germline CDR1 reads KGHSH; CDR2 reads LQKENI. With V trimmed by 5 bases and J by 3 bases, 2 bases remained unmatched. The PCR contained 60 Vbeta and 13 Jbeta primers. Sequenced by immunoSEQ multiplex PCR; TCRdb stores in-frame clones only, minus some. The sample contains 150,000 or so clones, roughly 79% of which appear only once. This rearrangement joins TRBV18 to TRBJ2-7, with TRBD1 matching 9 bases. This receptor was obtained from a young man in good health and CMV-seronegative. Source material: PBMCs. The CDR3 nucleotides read TGTGCCAGCTCATCGGGACAGGGCTACGAGCAGTACGTC. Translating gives CASSSGQGYEQYV.